A selection of T cell receptor beta chains follows, all from one sample in a study of cytomegalovirus exposure and HLA in healthy donors. The data were produced by immunoSEQ multiplex PCR, yet TCRdb's version contains in-frame clones alone and is incomplete. The sample lists roughly 200,000 clones, around 76% seen once, with about 0.63% in the top ten. Source material: PBMCs. These receptor sequences come from a young man in good health and CMV-seronegative. CDR3s include the opening cysteine and the closing phenylalanine or tryptophan. D genes are given only for firm matches. Size is omitted from some rows. Given values are once, few, many or a class for expanded clones.

>TRBV28|TRBJ2-7|TRBD2|.
CASSPVSGRAFYEQYF
TGTGCCAGCAGTCCGGTTAGCGGGAGGGCCTTCTACGAGCAGTACTTC
>TRBV11-3|TRBJ2-1|TRBD1|.
CASSPGQGSDEQFF
TGTGCCAGCAGCCCGGGACAGGGGAGCGATGAGCAGTTCTTC
>TRBV6-1|TRBJ2-7|TRBD1|once
CASSADRDRLAYEQYF
TGTGCCAGCAGTGCGGATCGGGACAGGCTTGCCTACGAGCAGTACTTC
>TRBV29-1|TRBJ2-7|TRBD1|.
CSVRTRDSMSYEQYF
TGCAGCGTTCGAACCCGGGACAGCATGTCCTACGAGCAGTACTTC
>TRBV27|TRBJ2-1|TRBD2|.
CASSPGTSGIKQFF
TGTGCCAGCAGTCCCGGGACTAGCGGGATAAAGCAGTTCTTC
>TRBV6-1|TRBJ2-1|.|.
CASSGRTAKAYNEQFF
TGTGCCAGCAGTGGCAGGACAGCCAAAGCCTACAATGAGCAGTTCTTC
>TRBV5-1|TRBJ2-2|TRBD2|.
CASSFTTATSVNTGELFF
TGCGCCAGCAGCTTCACAACCGCGACTAGCGTGAACACCGGGGAGCTGTTTTTT
>TRBV5-6|TRBJ1-5|.|.
CASSSRDNNQPQHF
TGTGCCAGCAGCTCCCGGGACAACAATCAGCCCCAGCATTTT
>TRBV30|TRBJ1-4|.|.
CAWMGEGGREMIF
TGTGCCTGGATGGGTGAGGGAGGAAGAGAAATGATTTTT
>TRBV5-6|TRBJ2-7|.|.
CASSPGTFSYEQYF
TGTGCCAGCAGCCCCGGGACATTCTCCTACGAGCAGTACTTC
>TRBV4-1|TRBJ2-2|.|.
CASSQGGRGPSRELFF
TGCGCCAGCAGCCAAGGCGGCAGGGGCCCCTCGCGGGAGCTGTTTTTT
>TRBV2|TRBJ2-1|TRBD2|.
CASSRTVLAGGPADEQFF
TGTGCCAGCAGTCGCACCGTCCTAGCGGGAGGCCCCGCCGATGAGCAGTTCTTC